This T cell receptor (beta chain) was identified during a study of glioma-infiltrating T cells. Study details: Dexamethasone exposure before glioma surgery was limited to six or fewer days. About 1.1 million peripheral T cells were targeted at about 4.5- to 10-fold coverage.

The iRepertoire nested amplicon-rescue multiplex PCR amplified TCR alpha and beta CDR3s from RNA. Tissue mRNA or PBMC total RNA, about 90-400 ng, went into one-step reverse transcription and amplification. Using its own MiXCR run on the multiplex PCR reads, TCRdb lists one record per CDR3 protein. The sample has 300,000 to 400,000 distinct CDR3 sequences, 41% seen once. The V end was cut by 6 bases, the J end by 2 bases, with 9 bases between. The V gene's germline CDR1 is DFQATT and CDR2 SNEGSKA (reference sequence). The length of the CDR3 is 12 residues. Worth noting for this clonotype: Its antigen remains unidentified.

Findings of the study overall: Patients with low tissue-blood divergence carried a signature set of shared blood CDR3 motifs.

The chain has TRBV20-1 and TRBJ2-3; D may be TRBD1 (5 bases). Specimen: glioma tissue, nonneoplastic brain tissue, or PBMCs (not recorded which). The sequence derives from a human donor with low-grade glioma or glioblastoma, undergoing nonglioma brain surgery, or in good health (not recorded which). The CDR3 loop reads CSAWGNTDTQYF. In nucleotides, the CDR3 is TGCAGTGCATGGGGCAACACAGATACGCAGTATTTT.